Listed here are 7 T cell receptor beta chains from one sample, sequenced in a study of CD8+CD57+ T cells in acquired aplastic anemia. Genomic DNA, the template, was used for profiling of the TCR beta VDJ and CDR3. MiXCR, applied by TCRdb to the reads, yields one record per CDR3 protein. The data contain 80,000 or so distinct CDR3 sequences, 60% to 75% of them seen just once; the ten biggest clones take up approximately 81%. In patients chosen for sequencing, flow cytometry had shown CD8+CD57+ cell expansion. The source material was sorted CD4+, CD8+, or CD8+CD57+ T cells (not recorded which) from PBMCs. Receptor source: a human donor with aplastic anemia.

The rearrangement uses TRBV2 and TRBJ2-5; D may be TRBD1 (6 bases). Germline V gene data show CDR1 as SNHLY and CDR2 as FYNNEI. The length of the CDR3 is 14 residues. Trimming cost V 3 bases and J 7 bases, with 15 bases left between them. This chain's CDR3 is CASSDRVGALTQYF. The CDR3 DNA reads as TGTGCCAGCAGTGATCGGGTGGGGGCTTTGACCCAGTACTTC.

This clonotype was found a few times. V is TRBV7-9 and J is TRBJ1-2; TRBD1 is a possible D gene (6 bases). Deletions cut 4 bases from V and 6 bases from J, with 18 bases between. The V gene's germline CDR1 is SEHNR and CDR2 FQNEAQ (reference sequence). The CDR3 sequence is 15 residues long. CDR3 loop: CASSYQEGHPDGYTF. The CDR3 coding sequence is TGTGCCAGCAGCTACCAAGAGGGACACCCCGATGGCTACACCTTC. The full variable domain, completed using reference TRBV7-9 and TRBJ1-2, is DTGVSQNPRHKITKRGQNVTFRCDPISEHNRLYWYRQTLGQGPEFLTYFQNEAQLEKSRLLSDRFSAERPKGSFSTLEIQRTEQGDSAMYLCASSYQEGHPDGYTFGSGTRLTVV.

The CDR3 nucleotides are TGTGCCAGCAGCTTATACAGGGGGCAGGATTCACCCCTCCACTTT. It encodes CASSLYRGQDSPLHF. The chain uses TRBV5-4 and TRBJ1-6; 9 bases line up with TRBD1. The V gene end was trimmed by 2 bases and the J gene end by 8 bases; junction bases not matched to a gene: 5. The germline V gene has CDR1 SGHNT and CDR2 YYREEE (reference sequence). This CDR3 is 15 amino acids long.

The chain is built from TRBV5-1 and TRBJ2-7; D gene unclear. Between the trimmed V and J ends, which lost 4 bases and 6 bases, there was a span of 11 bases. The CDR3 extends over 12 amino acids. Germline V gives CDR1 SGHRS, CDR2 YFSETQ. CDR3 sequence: CASSPTPFEQYF. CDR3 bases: TGCGCCAGCAGCCCTACCCCTTTCGAGCAGTACTTC.

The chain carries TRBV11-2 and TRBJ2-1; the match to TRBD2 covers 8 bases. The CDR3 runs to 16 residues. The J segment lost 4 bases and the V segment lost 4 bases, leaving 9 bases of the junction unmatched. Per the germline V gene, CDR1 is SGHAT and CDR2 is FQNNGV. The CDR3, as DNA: TGTGCCAGCAGCTATGCATTTTCTAGCGGGTACAATGAGCAGTTCTTC. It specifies CASSYAFSSGYNEQFF.

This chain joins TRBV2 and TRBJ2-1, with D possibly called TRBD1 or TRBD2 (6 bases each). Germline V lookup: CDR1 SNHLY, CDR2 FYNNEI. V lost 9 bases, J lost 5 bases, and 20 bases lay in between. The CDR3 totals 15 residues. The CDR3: CARRKGEVTHNEQFF. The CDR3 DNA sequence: TGTGCCAGGAGGAAGGGGGAGGTGACGCACAATGAGCAGTTCTTC.

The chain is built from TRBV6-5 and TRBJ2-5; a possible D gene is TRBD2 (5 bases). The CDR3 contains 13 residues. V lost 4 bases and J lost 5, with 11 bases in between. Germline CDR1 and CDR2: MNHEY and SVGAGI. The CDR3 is CASSFGELETQYF. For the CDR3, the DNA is TGTGCCAGCAGTTTCGGGGAGCTGGAGACCCAGTACTTC.